The clone carrying this T cell receptor beta chain was detected only a few times. Antigen specificity is unknown. The data belong to a study of response to subunit inactivated influenza vaccine. Study-level findings and limits: There was a suggestion from the authors that each seasonal influenza vaccination recruits few new T cells.

Between the trimmed V and J ends, which lost 6 bases and 0 bases, there was a span of 7 bases. The V gene's germline CDR1 is ENHRY and CDR2 SYGVKD. The CDR3 sequence is 13 residues long. TCRdb re-called the RT-PCR reads through MiXCR, storing one row per CDR3 protein. The sample has about 480,000 distinct CDR3 sequences, roughly 13% seen once; the top ten hold 10% to 15%. This specimen was PBMCs from blood, taken more than 35 days after vaccination. The gene calls are TRBV10-3 and TRBJ2-3; no clear D. This TCR derives from a man over 45 who received an inactivated influenza vaccine. CDR3 bases: TGTGCCATCAGGATCCAGAGCACAGATACGCAGTATTTT. Translation: CAIRIQSTDTQYF.